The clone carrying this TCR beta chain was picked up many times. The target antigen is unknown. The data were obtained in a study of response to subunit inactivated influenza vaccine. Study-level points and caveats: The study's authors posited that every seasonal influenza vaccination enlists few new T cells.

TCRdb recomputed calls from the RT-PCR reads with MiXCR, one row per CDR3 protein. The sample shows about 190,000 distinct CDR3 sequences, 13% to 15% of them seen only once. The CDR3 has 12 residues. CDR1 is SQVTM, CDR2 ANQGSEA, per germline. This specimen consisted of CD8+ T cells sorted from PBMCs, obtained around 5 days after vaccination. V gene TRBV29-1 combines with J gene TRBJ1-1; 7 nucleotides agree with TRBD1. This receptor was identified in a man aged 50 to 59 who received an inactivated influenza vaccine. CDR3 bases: TGCATCGGGAGGGGGCGCGACACTGAAGCTTTCTTT. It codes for CIGRGRDTEAFF.